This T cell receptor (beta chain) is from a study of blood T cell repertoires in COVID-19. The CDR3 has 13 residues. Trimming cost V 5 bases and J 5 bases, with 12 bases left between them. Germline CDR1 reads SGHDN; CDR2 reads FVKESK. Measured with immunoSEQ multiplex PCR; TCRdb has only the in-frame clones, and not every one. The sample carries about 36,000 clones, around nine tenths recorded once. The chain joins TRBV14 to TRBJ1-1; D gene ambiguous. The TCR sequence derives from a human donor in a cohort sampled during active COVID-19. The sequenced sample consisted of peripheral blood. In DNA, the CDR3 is TGTGCCAGCAGCTACGCATTCACAACTGAAGCTTTCTTT. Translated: CASSYAFTTEAFF.